This T cell receptor (beta chain) is from a study of T cells in Graves' hyperthyroidism and ophthalmopathy. It was RNA transcripts that yielded the amplified TCR beta CDR3 regions. The study used the HTBI primer set for a first-round RT-PCR of the TCR CDR3. A single record per CDR3 protein comes from TCRdb applying MiXCR to the multiplex PCR reads. The table records 490,000 or so distinct CDR3 sequences, about 16% of them present only once. Points from the study as a whole: Clonotypes that were expanded in thyroid above 0.001 mostly appeared in blood too.

This CDR3 has 12 amino acids. The germline CDR1 and CDR2 sequences are LNHNV and YYDKDF (reference sequence). The V gene end was trimmed by 5 bases and the J gene end by 2 bases; junction bases not matched to a gene: 0. For the diagnoses, clinical symptoms, serum thyroxine and TRAb, thyroid ultrasound and orbital computed tomography were used. Remarks on this clonotype: What it recognizes is unknown.

The genes are TRBV15 and TRBJ2-7, with 7 nucleotides matching TRBD2. Sequencing was done on a sample of blood. The sequence was collected from a woman younger than 45 with Graves' ophthalmopathy. The chain's CDR3 is CATSGRAYEQYF. The CDR3 nucleotides read TGTGCCACCAGCGGGAGGGCCTACGAGCAGTACTTC. Using reference TRBV15 and TRBJ2-7 for the parts outside the CDR3, the full variable domain is DAMVIQNPRYQVTQFGKPVTLSCSQTLNHNVMYWYQQKSSQAPKLLFHYYDKDFNNEADTPDNFQSRRPNTSFCFLDIRSPGLGDTAMYLCATSGRAYEQYFGPGTRLTVT.